A selection of T cell receptor beta chains follows, all from one sample in a study of blood T cell repertoires in COVID-19. Clones were sequenced by immunoSEQ multiplex PCR, and TCRdb holds only the in-frame ones, with some missing. The sample lists 150,000 to 200,000 clones; less than 90% were seen once. The sample taken for sequencing was PBMCs or T cells enriched from blood (not recorded which). The receptors were gathered from a woman under 40 who had been exposed to COVID-19. CDR3s include the opening cysteine and the closing phenylalanine or tryptophan. The D gene is left open where the match is weak. Size values are once, few and many counts, or a class for expanded clones, and some rows have none.

d_call j_call clone_size v_call cdr3_length cdr3_nt cdr3_aa
- TRBJ1-1 once TRBV23-1 16 TGCGCCAGCAGTCCCCAAGGCCGCGGGGGGGACACTGAAGCTTTCTTT CASSPQGRGGDTEAFF
TRBD1 TRBJ1-2 - TRBV14 15 TGTGCCAGCAGCCAAGACTTTCGGGGGGACAGGCGCTACACCTTC CASSQDFRGDRRYTF
- TRBJ1-2 - TRBV30 12 TGTGCCTGGAGGGACAGAAACTATGGCTACACCTTC CAWRDRNYGYTF
- TRBJ2-1 - TRBV2 15 TGTGCCAGCAGGGGCCAAGGACAGCAGTACAATGAGCAGTTCTTC CASRGQGQQYNEQFF
- TRBJ1-1 - TRBV7-9 16 TGTGCCAGCAGCTATACGGTCCCGCAGGGGAAGACTGAAGCTTTCTTT CASSYTVPQGKTEAFF
- TRBJ1-1 - TRBV5-1 16 TGCGCCAGCAGCCCAATAATCGGACACCAGAACACTGAAGCTTTCTTT CASSPIIGHQNTEAFF
- TRBJ1-2 - TRBV18 16 TGTGCCAGCTCACCATTCTCTGATTTGCAGGGAGGTGGCTACACCTTC CASSPFSDLQGGGYTF
- TRBJ1-1 - TRBV19 14 TGTGCCAGTAGTATCAGGGGCTTAGACACTGAAGCTTTCTTT CASSIRGLDTEAFF
- TRBJ2-5 - TRBV14 15 TGTGCCAGCAGCCCGCATGAGCCGAACCGAGAGACCCAGTACTTC CASSPHEPNRETQYF
TRBD1 TRBJ1-2 - TRBV6-1 14 TGTGCCAGCAGTGAGGACAGGACGGAGGGCGGCTACACCTTC CASSEDRTEGGYTF
- TRBJ1-2 - TRBV19 15 TGTGCCAGTAGTATAGGTCTAACAGCTTCCTATGGCTACACCTTC CASSIGLTASYGYTF
- TRBJ2-3 once TRBV18 15 TGTGCCAGCTCAACCGGACAGATAAGCACAGATACGCAGTATTTT CASSTGQISTDTQYF
- TRBJ1-3 few TRBV19 14 TGTGCCAGTGATGAGGCGTCGACTGGAAACACCATATATTTT CASDEASTGNTIYF
- TRBJ2-7 once TRBV11-2 11 TGTGCCAGCAGCCCTAGAGGCGAGCAGTACTTC CASSPRGEQYF
- TRBJ1-2 - TRBV6-5 12 TGTGCCAGCGCAGGGGCACCCTATGGCTACACCTTC CASAGAPYGYTF
- TRBJ2-7 - TRBV5-1 14 TGCGCCAGCAGCCCCAGGCAGGGGACCTACGAGCAGTACTTC CASSPRQGTYEQYF
TRBD1 TRBJ2-7 - TRBV7-8 17 TGTGCCAGCAGCTTAACCAGGGCAGGGGGCGGGCTAGGGGAGCAGTACTTC CASSLTRAGGGLGEQYF
- TRBJ1-2 - TRBV4-2 14 TGTGCCAGCAGCCAAGATAGGGGCGCCTATGGCTACACCTTC CASSQDRGAYGYTF
- TRBJ1-4 few TRBV2 14 TGTGCCAGCAGGATCGAAGAAAACGGTGAAAAACTGTTTTTT CASRIEENGEKLFF
- TRBJ1-1 few TRBV19 14 TGTGCCAGTAGTATAGCCTCGGCGGGGAATGAAGCTTTCTTT CASSIASAGNEAFF
TRBD1 TRBJ2-7 - TRBV5-1 15 TGCGCCAGCAGCTTGGATGGGACAGGGTTTTACGAGCAGTACTTC CASSLDGTGFYEQYF
- TRBJ1-4 - TRBV9 17 TGTGCCAGCAGCGTCTCCGTCCTCGAGGCAACTAATGAAAAACTGTTTTTT CASSVSVLEATNEKLFF
TRBD2 TRBJ2-1 - TRBV9 16 TGTGCCAGCAGCGTAGGAGTAGCGGGGAGCTACAATGAGCAGTTCTTC CASSVGVAGSYNEQFF
TRBD1 TRBJ1-2 - TRBV5-1 15 TGCGCCAGCAGCTTGACGGACAGGGGATGGTATGGCTACACCTTC CASSLTDRGWYGYTF
TRBD1 TRBJ1-1 once TRBV6-2/TRBV6-3 16 TGTGCCAGCAGCCCCGCTCCGGACAGGGGCTACACTGAAGCTTTCTTT CASSPAPDRGYTEAFF
- TRBJ1-3 - TRBV4-1 15 TGCGCCAGCAGCCGAGAGGTGAGCTCTGGAAACACCATATATTTT CASSREVSSGNTIYF
TRBD1 TRBJ2-1 few TRBV23-1 17 TGCGCCAGCAGTCCACCTGACGGGACAGTTCGTAAAAATGAGCAGTTCTTC CASSPPDGTVRKNEQFF
- TRBJ1-1 - TRBV11-2 14 TGTGCCAGCAGCTTGGGGGGGCCGAACACTGAAGCTTTCTTT CASSLGGPNTEAFF
- TRBJ1-1 - TRBV19 13 TGTGCCAGTAGTTTATCCCTGAACACTGAAGCTTTCTTT CASSLSLNTEAFF
- TRBJ1-4 - TRBV19 14 TGTGCCAGTAGTGGGGCAGCAACTAATGAAAAACTGTTTTTT CASSGAATNEKLFF
- TRBJ2-1 - TRBV4-1 14 TGCGCCAGCAGCCAAGTTGCGGGTATCGATGAGCAGTTCTTC CASSQVAGIDEQFF
TRBD1 TRBJ1-2 - TRBV25-1 12 TGTGCCAGTTCCAGGGGGACCTATGGCTACACCTTC CASSRGTYGYTF
- TRBJ1-1 - TRBV19 14 TGTGCCAGTAGTGCCCCGGACAAGAACACTGAAGCTTTCTTT CASSAPDKNTEAFF
TRBD1 TRBJ1-2 once TRBV7-2 13 TGTGCCAGCAGCGGGACAGGCGTCTATGGCTACACCTTC CASSGTGVYGYTF
TRBD1 TRBJ1-1 - TRBV3-1/TRBV3-2 14 TGTGCCAGCAGCCAAGGGACAGGTGGGGTTGGAGCTTTCTTT CASSQGTGGVGAFF
TRBD2 TRBJ2-3 - TRBV7-6 16 TGTGCCAGCAGCTTTGCCGGGACTAGCGGGGTTAATACGCAGTATTTT CASSFAGTSGVNTQYF
TRBD2 TRBJ2-5 - TRBV15 13 TGTGCCACCAGCAGGGGGGGGGAGTGGTCCCAGTACTTC CATSRGGEWSQYF
- TRBJ1-2 few TRBV4-2 13 TGTGCCAGCAGCCAAGGTATAGCATATGGCTACACCTTC CASSQGIAYGYTF
- TRBJ2-2 once TRBV18 15 TGTGCCAGCTCCGGGCGGGGCTTAAGCACCGGGGAGCTGTTTTTT CASSGRGLSTGELFF
- TRBJ1-6 - TRBV18 14 TGTGCCAGCTCACTCCGGGAGAGTAATTCACCCCTCCACTTT CASSLRESNSPLHF
- TRBJ2-5 - TRBV27 15 TGTGCCAGCAGTCAAGGGACTCTATTAAGGGAGACCCAGTACTTC CASSQGTLLRETQYF
TRBD1 TRBJ2-1 - TRBV11-2 16 TGTGCCAGCAGCTTAGAGTGGGACAGCGACTTGGATGAGCAGTTCTTC CASSLEWDSDLDEQFF
TRBD2 TRBJ2-2 few TRBV10-3 17 TGTGCCTCGACTAGCGGGGGATACTACGCGAACACCGGGGAGCTGTTTTTT CASTSGGYYANTGELFF
TRBD2 TRBJ2-7 few TRBV4-1 12 TGCGCCAGCAGCCCCCCGGGAGGAGAGCAGTACTTC CASSPPGGEQYF
- TRBJ1-2 - TRBV19 13 TGTGCCAGTAGTAGACAGGAGTACTATGGCTACACCTTC CASSRQEYYGYTF
- TRBJ1-4 - TRBV7-9 13 TGTGCCAGACCGCCGAGAACTAATGAAAAACTGTTTTTT CARPPRTNEKLFF
- TRBJ2-6 medium-sized TRBV6-4 16 TGTGCCAGCAGCGCGGGACCGAGCTCTGGGGCCAACGTCCTGACTTTC CASSAGPSSGANVLTF
- TRBJ1-3 - TRBV7-9 14 TGTGCCAGCAGCTTATGGCAGATTGGAAACACCATATATTTT CASSLWQIGNTIYF
- TRBJ1-2 few TRBV30 13 TGTGCCTGGAGTGTAGACAATAACTATGGCTACACCTTC CAWSVDNNYGYTF
- TRBJ1-4 - TRBV5-4 13 TGTGCCAGCAGCCGGGCGGGGGAAGAAAAACTGTTTTTT CASSRAGEEKLFF
- TRBJ1-3 - TRBV11-2 16 TGTGCCAGCAGGGAAGCGGGACTCGTCTCTGGAAACACCATATATTTT CASREAGLVSGNTIYF
TRBD1 TRBJ1-1 - TRBV6-2/TRBV6-3 14 TGTGCCAGCAGTTTCCCGACAGGGGACACTGAAGCTTTCTTT CASSFPTGDTEAFF
- TRBJ2-7 - TRBV6-1 16 TGTGCCAGCAGTGGACCGGGACGGGGGGCCTCCTACGAGCAGTACTTC CASSGPGRGASYEQYF
- TRBJ2-6 - TRBV2 14 TGTGCCAGCAGCGGGGAATCTGGGGCCAACGTCCTGACTTTC CASSGESGANVLTF
- TRBJ2-7 - TRBV4-1 14 TGCGCCAGCAGCTCCCGGGACAACTCCTACGAGCAGTACTTC CASSSRDNSYEQYF
TRBD1 TRBJ2-2 - TRBV19 16 TGTGCCAGTAGGCGGGCCCGGGACAGGGTTTCTGGGGAGCTGTTTTTT CASRRARDRVSGELFF